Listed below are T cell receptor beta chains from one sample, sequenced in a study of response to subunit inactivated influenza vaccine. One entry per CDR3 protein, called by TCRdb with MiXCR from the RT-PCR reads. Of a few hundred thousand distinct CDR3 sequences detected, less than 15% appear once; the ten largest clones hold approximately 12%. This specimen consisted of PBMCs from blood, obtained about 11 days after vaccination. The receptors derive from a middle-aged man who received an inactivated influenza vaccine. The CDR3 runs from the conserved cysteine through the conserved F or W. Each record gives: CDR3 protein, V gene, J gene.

CDR3aa: CASSTGQMNTEAFF; v_gene: TRBV5-1; j_gene: TRBJ1-1
CDR3aa: CASSLQATAGYTF; v_gene: TRBV12-3/TRBV12-4; j_gene: TRBJ1-2
CDR3aa: CASSRGREGGSPLHF; v_gene: TRBV7-6; j_gene: TRBJ1-6
CDR3aa: CASSSGLAGGPAGELFF; v_gene: TRBV7-2; j_gene: TRBJ2-2
CDR3aa: CASSRDGIGSYEQYF; v_gene: TRBV4-1; j_gene: TRBJ2-7
CDR3aa: CASSSRGPTEAFF; v_gene: TRBV3-1; j_gene: TRBJ1-1
CDR3aa: CASSQETQAKNIQYF; v_gene: TRBV5-5; j_gene: TRBJ2-4
CDR3aa: CASSLGLGHDYEQYF; v_gene: TRBV5-1; j_gene: TRBJ2-7
CDR3aa: CASSQDLLLGEQYF; v_gene: TRBV4-3; j_gene: TRBJ2-7
CDR3aa: CASSDLSGRAYNEQFF; v_gene: TRBV5-1; j_gene: TRBJ2-1
CDR3aa: CASRGNRGTDTQYF; v_gene: TRBV23-1; j_gene: TRBJ2-3
CDR3aa: CASSLQAGGAVAKNIQYF; v_gene: TRBV11-2; j_gene: TRBJ2-4
CDR3aa: CSARDWTRSTHFDYGYTF; v_gene: TRBV20-1; j_gene: TRBJ1-2
CDR3aa: CASSPRRGDAYEQYF; v_gene: TRBV18; j_gene: TRBJ2-7
CDR3aa: CASSPYSGTEAFF; v_gene: TRBV7-6; j_gene: TRBJ1-1
CDR3aa: CSVKLAGASYNEQFF; v_gene: TRBV29-1; j_gene: TRBJ2-1
CDR3aa: CASSAGTSATGELFF; v_gene: TRBV5-1; j_gene: TRBJ2-2
CDR3aa: CASSLMGVLKTQYF; v_gene: TRBV7-2; j_gene: TRBJ2-5
CDR3aa: CASSLVLGGSRELFF; v_gene: TRBV7-2; j_gene: TRBJ2-2
CDR3aa: CSVTGINTEAFF; v_gene: TRBV29-1; j_gene: TRBJ1-1
CDR3aa: CASVEAGGRSYEQYF; v_gene: TRBV28; j_gene: TRBJ2-7
CDR3aa: CASSAGLAGVAEQFF; v_gene: TRBV7-7; j_gene: TRBJ2-1
CDR3aa: CASSAGQNEKLFF; v_gene: TRBV18; j_gene: TRBJ1-4
CDR3aa: CSARDRRQGATINQPQHF; v_gene: TRBV20-1; j_gene: TRBJ1-5
CDR3aa: CSARDGGGTDTQYF; v_gene: TRBV20-1; j_gene: TRBJ2-3
CDR3aa: CSANPGPGTSGLTDTQYF; v_gene: TRBV20-1; j_gene: TRBJ2-3
CDR3aa: CASSALGTSATNEQFF; v_gene: TRBV14; j_gene: TRBJ2-1
CDR3aa: CASSPAITSGSIDTQYF; v_gene: TRBV18; j_gene: TRBJ2-3
CDR3aa: CSVEDPGLAGVEGFF; v_gene: TRBV29-1; j_gene: TRBJ2-1
CDR3aa: CASSMANQPQHF; v_gene: TRBV19; j_gene: TRBJ1-5
CDR3aa: CASTMLTAGTDTQYF; v_gene: TRBV7-2; j_gene: TRBJ2-3
CDR3aa: CASSVRSGVQFF; v_gene: TRBV18; j_gene: TRBJ2-1
CDR3aa: CASSLRGGQGKETQYF; v_gene: TRBV5-5; j_gene: TRBJ2-5
CDR3aa: CASSLQGINEQYF; v_gene: TRBV5-1; j_gene: TRBJ2-7
CDR3aa: CASSPRIQTMHTGELFF; v_gene: TRBV27; j_gene: TRBJ2-2
CDR3aa: CASGDRGYGYTF; v_gene: TRBV6-1; j_gene: TRBJ1-2
CDR3aa: CASSQDTRVNQPQHF; v_gene: TRBV3-1; j_gene: TRBJ1-5
CDR3aa: CATSDAGTSRYF; v_gene: TRBV24-1; j_gene: TRBJ2-5
CDR3aa: CASSDPRGGVKETQYF; v_gene: TRBV10-2; j_gene: TRBJ2-5
CDR3aa: CASSSDRGTTSNYGYTF; v_gene: TRBV5-5; j_gene: TRBJ1-2
CDR3aa: CASSSQTSGGPPETQYF; v_gene: TRBV6-5; j_gene: TRBJ2-5
CDR3aa: CASRNRVNYGYTF; v_gene: TRBV6-2/TRBV6-3; j_gene: TRBJ1-2
CDR3aa: CASSRAGLAYEQYF; v_gene: TRBV14; j_gene: TRBJ2-7
CDR3aa: CASSGNRGRGETQYF; v_gene: TRBV6-1; j_gene: TRBJ2-5
CDR3aa: CASSQDTSVHEQFF; v_gene: TRBV3-1; j_gene: TRBJ2-1
CDR3aa: CASAGGSTDTQYF; v_gene: TRBV5-1; j_gene: TRBJ2-3
CDR3aa: CASSQFPTEETQYF; v_gene: TRBV4-1; j_gene: TRBJ2-5
CDR3aa: CSATPDRVYEQYF; v_gene: TRBV20-1; j_gene: TRBJ2-7
CDR3aa: CASSYGSALTETQYF; v_gene: TRBV6-5; j_gene: TRBJ2-5
CDR3aa: CSAPGDRGFVNTEAFF; v_gene: TRBV20-1; j_gene: TRBJ1-1
CDR3aa: CASSFSGGVGEKLFF; v_gene: TRBV5-1; j_gene: TRBJ1-4
CDR3aa: CASSPQAAVAEAFF; v_gene: TRBV12-3/TRBV12-4; j_gene: TRBJ1-1
CDR3aa: CSARGTGHQPQHF; v_gene: TRBV20-1; j_gene: TRBJ1-5
CDR3aa: CASSLGAGSTGELFF; v_gene: TRBV5-1; j_gene: TRBJ2-2
CDR3aa: CASSLLKGTDTQYF; v_gene: TRBV27; j_gene: TRBJ2-3
CDR3aa: CASSLVTRGSPGYTF; v_gene: TRBV7-9; j_gene: TRBJ1-2
CDR3aa: CASSLGQGAGMETQYF; v_gene: TRBV12-3/TRBV12-4; j_gene: TRBJ2-5
CDR3aa: CASSLEGSYNEQFF; v_gene: TRBV7-9; j_gene: TRBJ2-1
CDR3aa: CASSPYRGLYNEQFF; v_gene: TRBV14; j_gene: TRBJ2-1
CDR3aa: CASSLATGTTYEQYF; v_gene: TRBV7-8; j_gene: TRBJ2-7